The 2 T cell receptor beta chains below come from one sample, sequenced in a study of cytomegalovirus exposure and HLA in healthy donors. 13 Jbeta primers and 60 Vbeta primers were used for the PCR. Assay used: immunoSEQ multiplex PCR; TCRdb lists only in-frame clones, some missing. The sample holds roughly 130,000 clones, 75% to 85% seen once. Material for sequencing was PBMCs. The source is a male donor in good health and CMV-seropositive.

The rearrangement joins TRBV9 to TRBJ2-3; 8 bases align to TRBD2. With 3 bases clipped from V and 0 bases from J, the junction kept 3 bases outside the gene matches. This CDR3 region has 15 residues. The germline V gene encodes CDR1 SGDLS and CDR2 YYNGEE. CDR3: CASSGSGTSTDTQYF. In DNA form, the CDR3 reads TGTGCCAGCAGCGGTAGCGGGACTAGCACAGATACGCAGTATTTT.

The V gene is TRBV19, the J gene TRBJ1-5, with 8 nucleotides matching TRBD1. The CDR3 runs to 15 residues. CDR1 and CDR2 from the germline V gene are LNHDA and SQIVND (reference sequence). V lost 7 bases to trimming and J lost 3 bases; unmatched junction nucleotides: 8. The CDR3 coding sequence is TGTGCCAGTAATCTTGACAGGGGAATCAATCAGCCCCAGCATTTT. Amino acid sequence: CASNLDRGINQPQHF. The full variable domain, completed using reference TRBV19 and TRBJ1-5, is DGGITQSPKYLFRKEGQNVTLSCEQNLNHDAMYWYRQDPGQGLRLIYYSQIVNDFQKGDIAEGYSVSREKKESFPLTVTSAQKNPTAFYLCASNLDRGINQPQHFGDGTRLSIL.